Presented here are 17 T cell receptor beta chains from one specimen sequenced in a study of shared clonotypes between healthy human individuals (dated by TCRdb to about 2020). CD8 naive samples consisted of CD45RO-negative cells that were positively selected for CCR7, yielding a CD45RA+CCR7+ population without TemRA cells. Library preparation employed the immunoSEQ multiplex PCR assay. TCRdb holds this immuneACCESS table with in-frame rearrangements only. Some clones are missing; in checked studies, unresolved V genes explain under half, and the rest has no known cause. This sample lists about 590,000 clones; over 95% were detected once. The ten biggest clones cover roughly 0.1% of the sample. Input material: naive CD8+ T cells sorted from blood. Reading the label with the study, this specimen's cell subset or site is: CD45RA+CCR7+. Receptors originate from a woman aged 25 to 39 in good health.

In regard to this clone: The sample contains more than one DNA sequence encoding this CDR3. This rearrangement joins TRBV27 to TRBJ2-1; 7 nucleotides agree with TRBD2. The length of the CDR3 is 13 residues. Germline CDR1 reads MNHEY; CDR2 reads SMNVEV (reference sequence). J gave up 1 base and V 6 bases, and 0 bases lay outside the gene matches. This chain's CDR3 is CASRLASYNEQFF. CDR3 coding DNA: TGTGCCAGCAGACTAGCGTCCTACAATGAGCAGTTCTTC.

This clone was recorded a few times. A junction end diverges from the germline sequence, so it may reflect a read error. Written as DNA, the CDR3 is TGTGCCAGCAGCGTAGTAGGTGAAGAGGGGAACCCTGAAGCTTTCTTT. Translating gives CASSVVGEEGNPEAFF. This chain joins TRBV9 and TRBJ1-1, with D possibly matching TRBD1 (5 bases). Germline-derived CDR1 and CDR2 are SGDLS and YYNGEE. This CDR3 has 16 amino acids.

This rearrangement joins TRBV6-5 to TRBJ1-1; D is uncertain. CDR1 is MNHEY, CDR2 SVGAGI, per germline. This CDR3 spans 16 amino acids. V lost 3 bases and J lost 0, with 14 bases in between. CDR3 DNA: TGTGCCAGCAGTTATAATCCGGGCACAATGAACACTGAAGCTTTCTTT. It translates to CASSYNPGTMNTEAFF.

Remarks on this clone: This CDR3 is also generated by other DNA sequences in the sample. The chain has TRBV5-8 and TRBJ2-7; D is uncertain. This CDR3 comprises 12 residues. V was pared by 3 bases and J by 0 bases, with 4 bases between. Germline lookup yields CDR1 SGHTS and CDR2 YDEGEE. CDR3 DNA sequence: TGTGCCAGCAGCTCAGGCTCCTACGAGCAGTACTTC. Protein product: CASSSGSYEQYF.

This chain uses TRBV5-6 with TRBJ2-7; 8 bases agree with TRBD1. Germline-derived CDR1 and CDR2 are SGHDT and YYEEEE. J gave up 2 bases and V 4 bases, and 5 bases lay outside the gene matches. The CDR3 has 14 amino acids. This CDR3 is CASSHWDRPYEQYF. CDR3 DNA: TGTGCCAGCAGCCACTGGGACAGGCCCTACGAGCAGTACTTC.

V gene TRBV27 combines with J gene TRBJ2-5; 9 bases are a match to TRBD2. Trimming removed 5 bases from V and 4 bases from J; junction bases left unmatched: 11. The CDR3 is 16 residues long. Germline lookup yields CDR1 MNHEY and CDR2 SMNVEV (reference sequence). CDR3 region: CASSQNLAGERETQYF. CDR3 coding DNA: TGTGCCAGCAGTCAGAACTTAGCGGGAGAACGAGAGACCCAGTACTTC.

The rearrangement joins TRBV28 to TRBJ1-5; D gene uncertain. V lost 10 bases to trimming and J lost 0 bases, with 13 bases between them. There are 14 residues in the CDR3. Looked up from germline, CDR1 is MDHEN and CDR2 is SYDVKM. CDR3 DNA: TGTGCCACCCTCCCGTACAGTAGCAATCAGCCCCAGCATTTT. Amino acids: CATLPYSSNQPQHF. The full variable domain, its missing parts supplied by reference TRBV28 and TRBJ1-5, is DVKVTQSSRYLVKRTGEKVFLECVQDMDHENMFWYRQDPGLGLRLIYFSYDVKMKEKGDIPEGYSVSREKKERFSLILESASTNQTSMYLCATLPYSSNQPQHFGDGTRLSIL.

V is TRBV5-1 and J is TRBJ2-7; the match to TRBD1 covers 7 bases. The CDR3 spans 15 residues. V was clipped by 1 base and J by 2 bases; unmatched bases: 6. Looked up from germline, CDR1 is SGHRS and CDR2 is YFSETQ. CDR3 nucleotides: TGCGCCAGCAGCTTGAATTCGGGACAGACCTACGAGCAGTACTTC. It yields the protein CASSLNSGQTYEQYF.

This clone has a single count. The gene calls are TRBV28 and TRBJ2-7; D tentatively reads TRBD1 or TRBD2 (5 bases each). The CDR3 has 15 amino acids. Germline values: CDR1 MDHEN, CDR2 SYDVKM. V was pared by 2 bases and J by 0 bases, with 11 bases between. The CDR3 sequence: CASSLLGDSSYEQYF. Here the CDR3 DNA reads TGTGCCAGCAGTTTACTGGGGGATAGCTCCTACGAGCAGTACTTC.

The rearrangement uses TRBV19 and TRBJ2-7; 7 bases line up with TRBD1. Germline V gives CDR1 LNHDA, CDR2 SQIVND (reference sequence). CDR3 length: 14 amino acids. The junction had 6 bases not matched to a gene; V was cut back by 3 bases and J by 4 bases. CDR3 amino acids: CASSIFDRAYEQYF. The CDR3 DNA reads TGTGCCAGTAGTATTTTCGACAGGGCTTACGAGCAGTACTTC.

This clone was detected once. The chain links TRBV10-3 to TRBJ2-7; the match to TRBD1 covers 8 bases. CDR1 and CDR2 (germline): ENHRY, SYGVKD. The CDR3 runs 14 residues. Trimming removed 8 bases from V and 5 bases from J; junction bases left unmatched: 11. CDR3: CAIGGQASADEQYF. CDR3 bases: TGTGCCATCGGGGGACAGGCGAGCGCGGACGAGCAGTACTTC.

The chain couples TRBV4-1 to TRBJ1-4; no clear D gene. The CDR3 is 14 amino acids. Germline V gene sequence: CDR1 MGHRA, CDR2 YSYEKL. V was clipped by 0 bases and J by 4 bases, with 6 bases between them. The CDR3 protein is CASSQDSVNEKLFF. CDR3 coding DNA: TGCGCCAGCAGCCAAGATTCGGTTAATGAAAAACTGTTTTTT.

The V call is TRBV27, the J call TRBJ2-7; 8 positions match TRBD1. The CDR3 has 18 residues. After removal of 2 bases from V and 4 bases from J, the junction contained 16 bases not matched to a gene. CDR1 is MNHEY and CDR2 is SMNVEV in the germline V gene (reference sequence). CDR3 sequence reads: CASSLSFGQGAIFYEQYF. The CDR3 DNA sequence: TGTGCCAGCAGTTTAAGTTTCGGGCAGGGGGCGATTTTTTACGAGCAGTACTTC.

This clone occurred once. The chain combines TRBV6-6 with TRBJ2-3; 7 bases are a match to TRBD2. Germline V gene sequence: CDR1 MNHNY, CDR2 SVGAGI (reference sequence). The CDR3 extends over 16 amino acids. J gave up 5 bases and V 2 bases, and 10 bases lay outside the gene matches. The CDR3 DNA follows: TGTGCCAGCAGTTACCTCCCTCCGGGGAGGGTAGATACGCAGTATTTT. It specifies CASSYLPPGRVDTQYF.

On this clone: Other nucleotide sequences in the sample specify the same CDR3. The chain uses TRBV11-2 and TRBJ2-3, with D perhaps TRBD2 (5 bases). The CDR3 sequence is 12 residues long. CDR1 is SGHAT, CDR2 FQNNGV, per germline. Trimming removed 6 bases from V and 3 bases from J, with 7 bases in between. The DNA for the CDR3 is TGTGCCAGCAGTGGGGAGACAGATACGCAGTATTTT. Encoded protein: CASSGETDTQYF. The variable domain in full, completed from reference TRBV11-2 and TRBJ2-3, reads EAGVAQSPRYKIIEKRQSVAFWCNPISGHATLYWYQQILGQGPKLLIQFQNNGVVDDSQLPKDRFSAERLKGVDSTLKIQPAKLEDSAVYLCASSGETDTQYFGPGTRLTVL.

This chain joins TRBV28 and TRBJ1-4; D is perhaps TRBD1 (5 bases). From germline, CDR1 is MDHEN and CDR2 SYDVKM. With 6 bases removed from V and 5 bases from J, the gap between germline ends came to 13 bases. The CDR3 spans 14 residues. For the CDR3, the DNA is TGTGCCAGCAGCCGGGACGGGGCGAATGAAAAACTGTTTTTT. Translation gives CASSRDGANEKLFF.

The chain uses TRBV28 and TRBJ2-2; 9 bases match TRBD1. Germline values: CDR1 MDHEN, CDR2 SYDVKM. Trimming removed 3 bases from V and 7 bases from J; junction bases left unmatched: 6. This CDR3 spans 15 amino acids. The CDR3 loop reads CASSFTGGSIGELFF. The CDR3 DNA is TGTGCCAGCAGTTTTACAGGGGGCTCTATCGGGGAGCTGTTTTTT. The full variable domain, with the rest looked up from reference TRBV28 and TRBJ2-2, is DVKVTQSSRYLVKRTGEKVFLECVQDMDHENMFWYRQDPGLGLRLIYFSYDVKMKEKGDIPEGYSVSREKKERFSLILESASTNQTSMYLCASSFTGGSIGELFFGEGSRLTVL.